These 22 T cell receptor beta chains originate from one sample sequenced in a study of CD8+ T cells in alopecia areata. Once RNA had been extracted, it was reverse transcribed into cDNA to act as the sequencing template. Data came from immunoSEQ multiplex PCR; TCRdb stores just in-frame clones and leaves some out. This sample has about 180,000 clones, with over 55% found just once. Here the sequenced sample was CD4+ T cells sorted from blood, taken at week 0. Receptors originate from a human donor with alopecia areata.

The chain links TRBV4-3 to TRBJ1-4; maybe TRBD1 (5 bases). CDR1 and CDR2 (germline): LGHNA, YSLEER. The CDR3 spans 15 residues. V lost 0 bases and J 7 bases, leaving 12 bases between the germline ends. As DNA, the CDR3 is TGCGCCAGCAGCCAAGATGCAGGGAGTAGTGAAAAACTGTTTTTT. It translates to CASSQDAGSSEKLFF.

V gene TRBV20-1 combines with J gene TRBJ2-1, with D unresolved. The CDR3 runs to 10 residues. Germline V gene lookup returns CDR1 DFQATT and CDR2 SNEGSKA (reference sequence). The germline V and J ends were trimmed by 3 bases and 9 bases, with 6 bases remaining between them. CDR3 protein: CSARGTEQFF. The CDR3 DNA follows: TGCAGTGCTAGGGGCACTGAGCAGTTCTTC.

The chain couples TRBV29-1 to TRBJ1-1, with no clear D. Per germline, CDR1 SQVTM and CDR2 ANQGSEA. Trimming removed 3 bases from V and 1 base from J, with 6 bases in between. The CDR3 spans 12 residues. CDR3 amino acids: CSVDRSNTEAFF. The CDR3 DNA reads as TGCAGCGTTGATAGATCGAACACTGAAGCTTTCTTT.

J is TRBJ2-5 and V is TRBV5-1, with 8 nucleotides matching TRBD1. The CDR3 extends over 14 amino acids. CDR1 is SGHRS, CDR2 YFSETQ, per germline. V lost 4 bases to trimming and J lost 2 bases; unmatched junction nucleotides: 4. The DNA for the CDR3 is TGCGCCAGCAGCAGAGGACAGGGTCAAGAGACCCAGTACTTC. It yields the protein CASSRGQGQETQYF.

CDR3 amino acids: CASIEGETQYF. Here the CDR3 DNA reads TGTGCCAGCATCGAGGGGGAGACCCAGTACTTC. The chain is built from TRBV2 and TRBJ2-5, with D possibly called TRBD1 or TRBD2 (5 bases each). Germline CDR1 is SNHLY and CDR2 is FYNNEI. The CDR3 totals 11 residues. Trimming stripped 7 bases from V and 5 bases from J, with 8 bases between.

This CDR3 reads CASTSPRDSHSYEQYF. CDR3 in DNA: TGTGCCAGCACCTCCCCCAGGGACAGCCACTCCTACGAGCAGTACTTC. The J gene is TRBJ2-7, the V gene TRBV5-6; 7 bases align to TRBD1. Germline CDR1 is SGHDT and CDR2 is YYEEEE. This CDR3 region has 16 residues. The V segment lost 6 bases and the J segment 0 bases; nucleotides outside the gene matches: 12.

In DNA form, the CDR3 reads TGTGCCTGGAGAGTCGGACCTATGATGAACACTGAAGCTTTCTTT. Translation gives CAWRVGPMMNTEAFF. The chain joins TRBV30 to TRBJ1-1, with D unclear. This CDR3 has 15 residues. Trimming left V 3 bases short and J 0 bases short, with 14 bases between. Germline V gene lookup returns CDR1 GTSNPN and CDR2 SVGIG (reference sequence).

The chain combines TRBV18 with TRBJ1-1; D perhaps matches TRBD1 (5 bases). The CDR3 runs 11 residues. Germline CDR1 reads KGHSH; CDR2 reads LQKENI. Trimming left V 6 bases short and J 8 bases short, with 10 bases between. The CDR3 region has the DNA TGTGCCAGCTCCCCGGGGGTCGAAGCTTTCTTT. Protein: CASSPGVEAFF.

The chain links TRBV30 to TRBJ1-1; 9 nucleotides line up with TRBD1. The CDR3 is 13 residues long. The germline V gene encodes CDR1 GTSNPN and CDR2 SVGIG (reference sequence). V shed 2 bases, J shed 12 bases, and the junction held 10 bases outside the gene matches. CDR3 loop: CAWSSNAGTGSFF. In DNA, the CDR3 is TGTGCCTGGAGTTCCAACGCGGGGACAGGGTCTTTCTTT.

The table lists this clone with a few counts. The J gene is TRBJ1-6, the V gene TRBV21-1. TRBV21-1 is tagged as a pseudogene. This CDR3 comprises 14 residues. CDR3 sequence: CAISGTSHNSPLHF. CDR3 coding DNA: TGTGCCATCTCGGGGACTTCCCATAATTCACCCCTCCACTTT.

This clone appeared a few times. V and J are TRBV29-1 and TRBJ2-1; 8 bases line up with TRBD2. V lost 4 bases to trimming and J lost 10 bases; unmatched junction nucleotides: 15. The CDR3 contains 15 residues. Germline V CDR1 and CDR2: SQVTM, ANQGSEA. The CDR3 DNA follows: TGCAGCGTTGGGGTAGCGGGGTTAGGATTGGGAGAGCAGTTCTTC. Translated: CSVGVAGLGLGEQFF.

The sample holds a few counts of this clone. The genes are TRBV29-1 and TRBJ2-1; TRBD2 matches 11 bases. There are 14 residues in the CDR3. The germline CDR1 and CDR2 sequences are SQVTM and ANQGSEA. With 7 bases clipped from V and 10 bases from J, the junction kept 12 bases outside the gene matches. As DNA, the CDR3 is TGCAGCGCGGTACTAGCGGGGGAATTAGGAGAGCAGTTCTTC. This sequence encodes CSAVLAGELGEQFF.

This clone was observed a few times. This chain joins TRBV6-4 and TRBJ1-1, with a tentative D call TRBD1 (5 bases). Trimming took off 5 bases at V and 1 base at J, with 14 bases between the two ends. From germline, CDR1 is MRHNA and CDR2 SNTAGT. There are 15 residues in the CDR3. The CDR3 DNA follows: TGTGCCAGCAGTCGGGACGCGGCGCCGAACACTGAAGCTTTCTTT. Translation: CASSRDAAPNTEAFF.

The chain recombines TRBV5-1 with TRBJ2-1; D unresolved. Trimming took 3 bases from V and 5 from J, leaving 3 bases between them. The germline V gene has CDR1 SGHRS and CDR2 YFSETQ. This CDR3 comprises 11 residues. The CDR3 DNA follows: TGCGCCAGCAGCTCTCACAATGAGCAGTTCTTC. Translating it yields CASSSHNEQFF.

The chain combines TRBV29-1 with TRBJ1-2; D is perhaps TRBD1 (6 bases). CDR1 and CDR2 (germline): SQVTM, ANQGSEA. The CDR3 covers 13 residues. Trimming shortened V by 3 bases and J by 4 bases, and 12 bases separated the two germline ends. The CDR3 DNA sequence: TGCAGCGTTGACGGCGGGGGCTTCTATGGCTACACCTTC. Protein: CSVDGGGFYGYTF.

This clone was counted only a few times. The genes are TRBV4-1 and TRBJ1-4, with D uncertain. Germline-derived CDR1 and CDR2 are MGHRA and YSYEKL. Trimming took off 1 base at V and 5 bases at J, with 5 bases between the two ends. CDR3 length equals 13 residues. The CDR3 region has the DNA TGCGCCAGCAGCCAAGTAGGGAATGAAAAACTGTTTTTT. This encodes CASSQVGNEKLFF.

The rearrangement joins TRBV11-2 to TRBJ2-3; TRBD1 matches 11 bases. Per germline, CDR1 SGHAT and CDR2 FQNNGV. The CDR3 is 14 residues long. The V segment lost 5 bases and the J segment 7 bases; nucleotides outside the gene matches: 5. CDR3 coding DNA: TGTGCCAGCAGCCCCGGACAGGGGGCAAATACGCAGTATTTT. Translating gives CASSPGQGANTQYF.

The chain has TRBV5-6 and TRBJ2-7; 8 positions match TRBD1. This CDR3 has 15 residues. The germline CDR1 and CDR2 sequences are SGHDT and YYEEEE. V lost 3 bases to trimming and J lost 7 bases; unmatched junction nucleotides: 12. The DNA for the CDR3 is TGTGCCAGCAGCTCACCGGGACAGGTGAAGGAGGAGCAGTACTTC. Amino acid sequence: CASSSPGQVKEEQYF.

The V and J genes are TRBV18 and TRBJ1-2; D not resolved. The V gene's germline CDR1 is KGHSH and CDR2 LQKENI. Trimming took 3 bases from V and 8 from J, leaving 13 bases between them. This CDR3 is 13 amino acids long. CDR3 DNA: TGTGCCAGCTCACCGGGCAGCGTGGGGGGCTACACCTTC. This encodes CASSPGSVGGYTF.

On this clone: Other nucleotide sequences in the sample specify the same CDR3. This chain joins TRBV29-1 and TRBJ2-1; D perhaps matches TRBD1 (5 bases). The germline V gene encodes CDR1 SQVTM and CDR2 ANQGSEA. This CDR3 is 11 amino acids long. V was cut by 7 bases and J by 7 bases, with 11 bases left in between. The CDR3 sequence is CSASPGNEQFF. CDR3 nucleotides: TGCAGCGCGTCCCCAGGGAATGAGCAGTTCTTC.

This chain uses TRBV29-1 with TRBJ1-2; D may be TRBD1 (5 bases). This CDR3 comprises 13 residues. The V gene lost 3 bases and the J gene lost 0 bases, with 8 bases spanning the gap. Germline CDR1 reads SQVTM; CDR2 reads ANQGSEA. CDR3 residues: CSVEAGANYGYTF. CDR3 coding DNA: TGCAGCGTTGAGGCGGGGGCTAACTATGGCTACACCTTC.

The gene calls are TRBV30 and TRBJ1-6; 7 bases align to TRBD1. The germline V gene has CDR1 GTSNPN and CDR2 SVGIG (reference sequence). This CDR3 has 15 residues. The V and J ends lost 3 bases and 7 bases, in that order; junction bases with no gene match: 9. CDR3 in DNA: TGTGCCTGGAGACCTACAGACAGGGAGAATTCACCCCTCCACTTT. This encodes CAWRPTDRENSPLHF.